The 27 T cell receptor beta chains below come from one sample, sequenced in a study of shared clonotypes between healthy human individuals. The table came from immunoSEQ multiplex PCR; TCRdb's copy has only in-frame clones and leaves some out. The sample lists about 2.4 million clones, 80% to 95% occurring once. Sequencing was carried out using naive CD4+ T cells from PBMCs. Subset specified: CD45RA+ positively selected. All receptors come from a young man in good health. Some clones in this sample may be carry-over from other donors' samples.

The chain has TRBV28 and TRBJ1-4; no reliable D call. Germline CDR1 reads MDHEN; CDR2 reads SYDVKM. The CDR3 has 15 amino acids. The germline V and J ends were trimmed by 8 bases and 4 bases, with 17 bases remaining between them. The CDR3 loop reads CASGALPGNNEKLFF. The CDR3 DNA reads as TGTGCCAGCGGTGCCCTACCGGGGAATAATGAAAAACTGTTTTTT. Based on the CDR3 plus reference TRBV28 and TRBJ1-4, the full variable domain is DVKVTQSSRYLVKRTGEKVFLECVQDMDHENMFWYRQDPGLGLRLIYFSYDVKMKEKGDIPEGYSVSREKKERFSLILESASTNQTSMYLCASGALPGNNEKLFFGSGTQLSVL.

In the case of this clone: The junction does not match germline at one end; this may be a read error. CDR3 DNA: TGTGCCAGCAGTTCAGCGACATCAGGAAGCTCCTACAATGGGCAGTTCTTC. Translated: CASSSATSGSSYNGQFF. This sequence joins TRBV7-6 and TRBJ2-1; D is uncertain. This CDR3 has 17 amino acids. Germline V lookup: CDR1 SGHVS, CDR2 FNYEAQ.

The J gene is TRBJ2-1, the V gene TRBV5-1; 12 bases match TRBD2. CDR3 size: 17 residues. The junction had 5 bases not matched to a gene; V was cut back by 3 bases and J by 1 base. Germline V gene sequence: CDR1 SGHRS, CDR2 YFSETQ. CDR3 loop: CASSSLGLAGSYNEQFF. CDR3 DNA sequence: TGCGCCAGCAGCTCCCTAGGACTAGCGGGGTCCTACAATGAGCAGTTCTTC.

The V call is TRBV5-1, the J call TRBJ2-7; D is possibly TRBD2 (6 bases). CDR1 and CDR2 (germline): SGHRS, YFSETQ. The V end was cut by 0 bases, the J end by 5 bases, with 12 bases between. The CDR3 length is 14 residues. CDR3 sequence reads: CASSLVGGENEQYF. For the CDR3, the DNA is TGCGCCAGCAGCTTGGTTGGAGGGGAAAACGAGCAGTACTTC.

The V gene is TRBV9, the J gene TRBJ2-7; no definite D call. The germline CDR1 and CDR2 sequences are SGDLS and YYNGEE. The CDR3 sequence is 18 residues long. Trimming cost V 3 bases and J 0 bases, with 22 bases left between them. CDR3 DNA: TGTGCCAGCAGCGCAAGACAATCGGCCCACCCGAGCTCCTACGAGCAGTACTTC. This codes for CASSARQSAHPSSYEQYF.

The chain is built from TRBV12-5 and TRBJ2-3; 10 bases agree with TRBD2. The CDR3 extends over 16 amino acids. Per germline, CDR1 LGHNT and CDR2 FRNRAP. V lost 3 bases, J lost 4 bases, and 7 bases stayed unmatched. For the CDR3, the DNA is TGTGCTAGTGGTTTAGCGTCTAGCGGGAGTGCAGATACGCAGTATTTT. Translated: CASGLASSGSADTQYF.

This clone was seen only once. The chain joins TRBV9 to TRBJ1-5, with D unresolved. Trimming stripped 1 base from V and 6 bases from J, with 11 bases between. The germline CDR1 and CDR2 sequences are SGDLS and YYNGEE. The CDR3 is 14 amino acids. In nucleotides, the CDR3 is TGTGCCAGCAGCGTAAACTCAATGGGTCAGCCCCAGCATTTT. It yields the protein CASSVNSMGQPQHF.

V gene TRBV11-2 combines with J gene TRBJ1-1; no definite D call. Trimming cost V 5 bases and J 4 bases, with 14 bases left between them. Germline CDR1 and CDR2: SGHAT and FQNNGV. The CDR3 has 14 residues. The CDR3 region has the DNA TGTGCCAGCAGCCTCCCCGTGATGGGCACTGAAGCTTTCTTT. Translation: CASSLPVMGTEAFF.

This clone has a single count. The chain has TRBV18 and TRBJ1-1, with D hard to call. The CDR3 spans 14 residues. Trimming removed 6 bases from V and 2 bases from J, with 13 bases in between. Per germline, CDR1 KGHSH and CDR2 LQKENI. As DNA, the CDR3 is TGTGCCAGCTCCGCGAACCGGGCAAACACTGAAGCTTTCTTT. This sequence encodes CASSANRANTEAFF.

This sequence joins TRBV5-1 and TRBJ2-2; D is possibly TRBD2 (6 bases). CDR1 and CDR2 from the germline V gene are SGHRS and YFSETQ. V lost 7 bases to trimming and J lost 4 bases, with 14 bases between them. The CDR3 consists of 14 residues. CDR3 in DNA: TGCGCCAGCGGCCAGATTAGCGGCACCGGGGAGCTGTTTTTT. Translating it yields CASGQISGTGELFF.

This chain uses TRBV2 with TRBJ2-4, with 8 bases aligning to TRBD1. The CDR3 consists of 15 residues. The V segment lost 8 bases and the J segment 3 bases; nucleotides outside the gene matches: 9. Germline-derived CDR1 and CDR2 are SNHLY and FYNNEI. CDR3 bases: TGTGCCAGCCGAACCGCAGGGGGCGACAAAAACATTCAGTACTTC. Amino acids: CASRTAGGDKNIQYF. The complete variable domain, with remaining parts taken from reference TRBV2 and TRBJ2-4, reads EPEVTQTPSHQVTQMGQEVILRCVPISNHLYFYWYRQILGQKVEFLVSFYNNEISEKSEIFDDQFSVERPDGSNFTLKIRSTKLEDSAMYFCASRTAGGDKNIQYFGAGTRLSVL.

As concerns this clone: The same CDR3 is also encoded by other DNA sequences in this sample. The genes are TRBV11-3 and TRBJ1-1; possible D gene TRBD1, 5 bases. The CDR3 length is 13 residues. Trimming cost V 1 base and J 4 bases, with 7 bases left between them. The germline V gene encodes CDR1 SGHNT and CDR2 YENEEA. The CDR3 nucleotides read TGTGCCAGCAGCTTAGGAAGGGGCACTGAAGCTTTCTTT. Its protein product is CASSLGRGTEAFF.

This clone has just a few counts. Other DNA sequences from this sample encode an identical CDR3 as well. The chain couples TRBV5-1 to TRBJ1-1, with D perhaps matching TRBD1 (5 bases). The CDR3 is 14 residues long. The germline gives CDR1 SGHRS, CDR2 YFSETQ. V lost 4 bases to trimming and J lost 1 base, with 11 bases between them. CDR3 sequence (DNA): TGCGCCAGCAGCCTAAGAGGACAGAACACTGAAGCTTTCTTT. This sequence encodes CASSLRGQNTEAFF. The full variable domain, completed using reference TRBV5-1 and TRBJ1-1, is KAGVTQTPRYLIKTRGQQVTLSCSPISGHRSVSWYQQTPGQGLQFLFEYFSETQRNKGNFPGRFSGRQFSNSRSEMNVSTLELGDSALYLCASSLRGQNTEAFFGQGTRLTVV.

This clone has only one observation. The gene calls are TRBV27 and TRBJ2-3; 10 bases match TRBD1. Germline CDR1 is MNHEY and CDR2 is SMNVEV (reference sequence). With 3 bases clipped from V and 8 bases from J, the junction kept 5 bases outside the gene matches. The CDR3 totals 14 residues. CDR3: CASSFSGTGVTQYF. As DNA, the CDR3 is TGTGCCAGCAGTTTCTCCGGGACAGGGGTTACGCAGTATTTT.

As regards this clone: This same CDR3 is encoded by further DNA sequences in the sample. The chain recombines TRBV9 with TRBJ2-5; D is undetermined. There are 14 residues in the CDR3. CDR1 and CDR2 from the germline V gene are SGDLS and YYNGEE. Trimming cost V 0 bases and J 1 base, with 7 bases left between them. The CDR3 coding sequence is TGTGCCAGCAGCGTAGGGACGGGCCAAGAGACCCAGTACTTC. The encoded protein is CASSVGTGQETQYF. Using reference TRBV9 and TRBJ2-5 for the parts outside the CDR3, the full variable domain is DSGVTQTPKHLITATGQRVTLRCSPRSGDLSVYWYQQSLDQGLQFLIQYYNGEERAKGNILERFSAQQFPDLHSELNLSSLELGDSALYFCASSVGTGQETQYFGPGTRLLVL.

The rearrangement joins TRBV7-9 to TRBJ2-3; 8 bases are shared with TRBD1. The CDR3 loop spans 15 amino acids. Losses at the gene ends were 1 base for V and 2 bases for J; bases not matched to a gene: 2. The V gene's germline CDR1 is SEHNR and CDR2 FQNEAQ (reference sequence). DNA for the CDR3: TGTGCCAGCAGCTTAGGGGACAGGTCCACAGATACGCAGTATTTT. As protein: CASSLGDRSTDTQYF. The whole variable domain, filled in from reference TRBV7-9 and TRBJ2-3, reads DTGVSQNPRHKITKRGQNVTFRCDPISEHNRLYWYRQTLGQGPEFLTYFQNEAQLEKSRLLSDRFSAERPKGSFSTLEIQRTEQGDSAMYLCASSLGDRSTDTQYFGPGTRLTVL.

This clone came up once. The same CDR3 also results from other DNA sequences found in this sample. The V gene is TRBV5-1, the J gene TRBJ2-1; the match to TRBD2 covers 9 bases. CDR1 and CDR2 from the germline V gene are SGHRS and YFSETQ. V was clipped by 5 bases and J by 0 bases; unmatched bases: 3. There are 15 residues in the CDR3. The DNA for the CDR3 is TGCGCCAGCAGTCTAGCGGGGAGCTCCTACAATGAGCAGTTCTTC. Translated: CASSLAGSSYNEQFF.

The chain joins TRBV7-3 to TRBJ2-2, with D perhaps matching TRBD1 or TRBD2 (5 bases each). Germline CDR1 and CDR2: SGHTA and FQGTGA. The CDR3 length is 14 residues. V gave up 6 bases and J gave up 5 bases, with 13 bases separating them. The CDR3 reads CASRVGRATGELFF. In DNA form, the CDR3 reads TGTGCCAGCAGGGTGGGACGCGCAACCGGGGAGCTGTTTTTT.

This rearrangement joins TRBV19 to TRBJ1-1; no clear D. Germline V lookup: CDR1 LNHDA, CDR2 SQIVND (reference sequence). This CDR3 comprises 16 residues. V lost 5 bases to trimming and J lost 0 bases, with 16 bases between them. The CDR3 loop reads CASSPRLTEMNTEAFF. CDR3 nucleotide sequence: TGTGCCAGTAGTCCGCGCCTCACTGAGATGAACACTGAAGCTTTCTTT. The full variable domain, its missing parts supplied by reference TRBV19 and TRBJ1-1, is DGGITQSPKYLFRKEGQNVTLSCEQNLNHDAMYWYRQDPGQGLRLIYYSQIVNDFQKGDIAEGYSVSREKKESFPLTVTSAQKNPTAFYLCASSPRLTEMNTEAFFGQGTRLTVV.

The rearrangement joins TRBV27 to TRBJ2-1, with TRBD2 matching 12 bases. Losses at the gene ends were 1 base for V and 0 bases for J; bases not matched to a gene: 4. The CDR3 has 18 amino acids. Germline values: CDR1 MNHEY, CDR2 SMNVEV (reference sequence). The DNA of the CDR3 is TGTGCCAGCAGTTTATTCCTAGCGGGAGGGAACTCCTACAATGAGCAGTTCTTC. It is translated as CASSLFLAGGNSYNEQFF.

This chain links TRBV4-1 with TRBJ2-1; 7 bases match TRBD1. V gave up 4 bases and J gave up 4 bases; unmatched junction bases: 1. CDR3 size: 13 residues. Germline V gene data show CDR1 as MGHRA and CDR2 as YSYEKL. In DNA, the CDR3 is TGCGCCAGCAGCCCGGGACAGTACAATGAGCAGTTCTTC. Its translation is CASSPGQYNEQFF.

This chain connects TRBV7-7 to TRBJ2-1; possibly TRBD2 for D (6 bases). Germline CDR1 and CDR2: SSHAT and FNYEAQ (reference sequence). The CDR3 consists of 14 residues. The ends were cut back, 0 bases at V and 5 bases at J, with 8 bases in the middle. The CDR3 sequence is CASSLAGGHNEQFF. The CDR3, as DNA: TGTGCCAGCAGCTTAGCGGGAGGCCACAATGAGCAGTTCTTC.

V usage is TRBV28 and J usage is TRBJ1-6, with TRBD1 matching 8 bases. The CDR3 is 14 amino acids. From germline, CDR1 is MDHEN and CDR2 SYDVKM. V shed 6 bases, J shed 7 bases, and the junction held 5 bases outside the gene matches. The CDR3 nucleotides are TGTGCCAGCAGGCAAGGACAGGGAAATTCACCCCTCCACTTT. Its protein is CASRQGQGNSPLHF.

This chain joins TRBV30 and TRBJ2-1; unclear D gene. The V end was cut by 1 base, the J end by 9 bases, with 7 bases between. Germline V lookup: CDR1 GTSNPN, CDR2 SVGIG (reference sequence). This CDR3 spans 11 amino acids. The CDR3 DNA reads as TGTGCCTGGAGTGGACCGAGTGAGCAGTTCTTC. Its protein is CAWSGPSEQFF.

On this clone: Distinct nucleotide sequences in the sample also encode this CDR3. The V gene is TRBV5-1, the J gene TRBJ2-2; 10 bases map to TRBD2. This CDR3 contains 16 residues. Germline assignment: CDR1 SGHRS and CDR2 YFSETQ. Germline trimming cut 1 base from V and 5 bases from J; bases unmatched to any gene: 5. CDR3 in DNA: TGCGCCAGCAGCTTGAGCCTAGCGGGAGAGACCGGGGAGCTGTTTTTT. Protein product: CASSLSLAGETGELFF. Full variable domain (outside the CDR3, taken from reference TRBV5-1 and TRBJ2-2): KAGVTQTPRYLIKTRGQQVTLSCSPISGHRSVSWYQQTPGQGLQFLFEYFSETQRNKGNFPGRFSGRQFSNSRSEMNVSTLELGDSALYLCASSLSLAGETGELFFGEGSRLTVL.

The chain uses TRBV4-2 and TRBJ2-3, with 11 bases aligning to TRBD2. The CDR3 sequence is 21 residues long. Germline V CDR1 and CDR2: LGHNA, YNFKEQ. J lost 4 bases, V lost 0 bases, and 18 bases had no gene match. The CDR3 is CASSQDFGSVAGGLRADTQYF. Written as DNA, the CDR3 is TGTGCCAGCAGCCAAGATTTTGGGTCCGTAGCGGGAGGGCTCAGGGCAGATACGCAGTATTTT.

The chain is built from TRBV6-5 and TRBJ2-3; no clear D. Per the germline V gene, CDR1 is MNHEY and CDR2 is SVGAGI. Trimming shortened V by 0 bases and J by 0 bases, and 10 bases separated the two germline ends. The CDR3 is 16 amino acids. CDR3 nucleotides: TGTGCCAGCAGTTACTCTCCAATTGGTAGCACAGATACGCAGTATTTT. Residues: CASSYSPIGSTDTQYF.